A selection of T cell receptor beta chains follows, all from one sample in a study of blood T cell repertoires in COVID-19. The assay was immunoSEQ multiplex PCR, and TCRdb's table has in-frame clones only and misses some. The sample contains approximately 340,000 clones, around 90% of which appear only once. Sample: peripheral blood. These receptors were obtained from a man younger than 45 with COVID-19, enrolled during active disease. Each CDR3 is given without its conserved first and last residue. The order of the fields is V gene, CDR3 protein.

TRBV2,ASGQVPYGYT
TRBV5-4,ASSFQAGVTTDTQY
TRBV15,ATSGLRSGANVLT
TRBV18,ASSPGPSGTDTQY
TRBV6-4,ASSAEGNEQF
TRBV20-1,SASSTGYNEQF
TRBV4-1,ASSQDPLAVGYEQY
TRBV11-1,ASSSGLAGGNEQF
TRBV5-5,ASSFGQGFTDTQY
TRBV7-2,ASSLMSGTSGRGNEQY
TRBV18,ASSPFSPQTRSYEQY
TRBV2,ASGGGPSGRGNEQF
TRBV5-4,ASSQSVSGANVLT
TRBV19,ASTLFTRTPTNTGELF
TRBV27,ASSFGGTGLTLQY
TRBV4-3,ASSRPAGTGTKGSNEQF
TRBV2,ASSQQGASEQY
TRBV11-2,ASSFPGVYEQY
TRBV3-1/TRBV3-2,ASSQGWGVTEAF
TRBV7-2,ASSLGGQAAEQY
TRBV5-1,ASSPRDSLTYEQY
TRBV3-1/TRBV3-2,ASSQGLAGQETQY
TRBV28,ASSLGQGTGELF
TRBV2,ASSAGFAVSYNEQF
TRBV4-3,ASSQVWGGGYGYT
TRBV19,ASSGALSGANVLT
TRBV4-3,ASSQGDSPLGGYT
TRBV7-8,ASTGQGLNEQY
TRBV19,ASSAWGDSSGANVLT
TRBV29-1,SCAKGGEAF
TRBV6-5,ASSYISRSYEQY